The present entry profiles one T cell receptor (beta chain) with its context. Germline V gene data show CDR1 as KGHDR and CDR2 as SFDVKD. The ends were cut back, 4 bases at V and 5 bases at J, with 10 bases in the middle. CDR3 length: 13 amino acids. Here immunoSEQ multiplex PCR was the method, and the copy in TCRdb shows in-frame clones only, minus some. The table includes over 150,000 clones, approximately 94% detected once. The sample is drawn from a study of control samples from healthy donors and cancer patients. The gene calls are TRBV24-1 and TRBJ1-1, with TRBD1 as a possible D gene (5 bases). The sequenced sample was blood. The receptor was derived from a man between 35 and 55 years old in good health. CDR3 region: CATSDSWGTEAFF. The CDR3 DNA reads TGTGCCACCAGTGACAGCTGGGGGACTGAAGCTTTCTTT.